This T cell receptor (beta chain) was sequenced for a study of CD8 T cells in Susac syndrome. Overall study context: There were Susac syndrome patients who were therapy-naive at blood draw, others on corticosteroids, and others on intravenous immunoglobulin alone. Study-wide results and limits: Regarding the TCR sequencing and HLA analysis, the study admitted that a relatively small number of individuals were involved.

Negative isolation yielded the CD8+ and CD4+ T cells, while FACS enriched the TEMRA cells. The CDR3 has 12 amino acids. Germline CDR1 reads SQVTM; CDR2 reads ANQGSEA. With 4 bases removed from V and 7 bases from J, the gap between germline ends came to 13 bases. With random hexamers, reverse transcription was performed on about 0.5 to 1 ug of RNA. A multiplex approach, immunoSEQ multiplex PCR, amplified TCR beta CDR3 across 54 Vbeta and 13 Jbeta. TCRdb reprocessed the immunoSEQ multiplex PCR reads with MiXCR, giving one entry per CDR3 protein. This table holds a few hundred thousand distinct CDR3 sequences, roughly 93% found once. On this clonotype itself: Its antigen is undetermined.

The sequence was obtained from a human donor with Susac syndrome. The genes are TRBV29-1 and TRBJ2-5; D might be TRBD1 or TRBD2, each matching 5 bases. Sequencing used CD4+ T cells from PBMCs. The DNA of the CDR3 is TGCAGCGTTGGACAGTCCGGAGGGACCCAGTACTTC. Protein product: CSVGQSGGTQYF.